This record looks at one T cell receptor beta chain sequence and its context. This entry comes from a study of blood T cell repertoires in COVID-19. In germline, CDR1 is ENHRY, CDR2 SYGVKD. V lost 11 bases and J lost 3, with 13 bases in between. This CDR3 comprises 13 residues. Sequencing was performed with immunoSEQ multiplex PCR; in TCRdb, only in-frame clones are kept and a portion is missing. Here the sample spans 150,000 to 200,000 clones, 75% to 90% being singletons. The sample consisted of peripheral blood. This TCR came from a man aged 60 to 75 with acute or convalescent COVID-19. The chain joins TRBV10-3 to TRBJ2-2, with no clear D. The DNA of the CDR3 is TGTGCCCTCCACCACTCTGACACCGGGGAGCTGTTTTTT. Amino acid sequence: CALHHSDTGELFF.